Below are 8 T cell receptor beta chains sequenced from a single sample in a study of blood T cell repertoires in COVID-19. The data were produced by immunoSEQ multiplex PCR, yet TCRdb's version contains in-frame clones alone and is incomplete. The repertoire holds under 200,000 clones, 90% seen once, with around 0.5% in the top ten. Sequenced input: peripheral blood. Source of these receptors: a man aged 45-60 years with acute or convalescent COVID-19.

This clone showed up just a few times. The gene calls are TRBV4-3 and TRBJ2-2; 7 nucleotides align to TRBD2. Germline assignment: CDR1 LGHNA and CDR2 YSLEER. This CDR3 has 15 amino acids. With 4 bases clipped from V and 6 bases from J, the junction kept 8 bases outside the gene matches. The CDR3: CASSLAWGGPGELFF. CDR3 bases: TGCGCCAGCAGCCTCGCCTGGGGGGGTCCCGGGGAGCTGTTTTTT.

The chain uses TRBV5-8 and TRBJ2-1; possible D gene TRBD1, 5 bases. V was cut by 2 bases and J by 0 bases, with 9 bases left in between. Germline lookup yields CDR1 SGHTS and CDR2 YDEGEE. The CDR3 length is 15 residues. The CDR3 reads CASSFRGSSYNEQFF. The CDR3 coding sequence is TGTGCCAGCAGCTTTAGGGGTAGCTCCTACAATGAGCAGTTCTTC.

The CDR3 region has the DNA TGTGCCAGCAGCCAGAGGGATTACAATCAGCCCCAGCATTTT. It specifies CASSQRDYNQPQHF. The V and J genes are TRBV6-2 or TRBV6-3 and TRBJ1-5; D unresolved. Per germline, CDR1 MNHEY and CDR2 SVGEGT. The V gene lost 6 bases and the J gene lost 3 bases, with 12 bases spanning the gap. The length of the CDR3 is 14 residues.

The chain couples TRBV5-1 to TRBJ2-1; possible D gene TRBD1, 6 bases. Germline V gene lookup returns CDR1 SGHRS and CDR2 YFSETQ. Trimming removed 4 bases from V and 4 bases from J, with 24 bases in between. This CDR3 is built from 18 residues. The CDR3 bases are TGCGCCAGCAGCCTCTTGAGCCTTTCAGGGGAATATTACAATGAGCAGTTCTTC. It codes for CASSLLSLSGEYYNEQFF.

The chain combines TRBV7-6 with TRBJ1-6; possibly TRBD1 for D (5 bases). Trimming shortened V by 5 bases and J by 10 bases, and 21 bases separated the two germline ends. The CDR3 runs to 16 residues. Germline V lookup: CDR1 SGHVS, CDR2 FNYEAQ. As DNA, the CDR3 is TGTGCCAGCAGCCCCGGTAGTGGCAGGGTTGGCTCACCCCTCCACTTT. Amino acid sequence: CASSPGSGRVGSPLHF.

Only one count was recorded for this clone. The chain is built from TRBV20-1 and TRBJ2-1, with 7 bases identical to TRBD1. This CDR3 is 14 amino acids long. With V trimmed by 3 bases and J by 4 bases, 6 bases remained unmatched. Germline assignment: CDR1 DFQATT and CDR2 SNEGSKA (reference sequence). The CDR3 protein is CSASLAGGYNEQFF. The CDR3 DNA reads as TGCAGTGCTAGTTTAGCAGGGGGATACAATGAGCAGTTCTTC.

The CDR3 region has the DNA TGTGCCAGCAGCTTCGGGACTAGCACCTCCTACGAGCAGTACTTC. Protein: CASSFGTSTSYEQYF. The chain couples TRBV7-8 to TRBJ2-7; 9 bases line up with TRBD2. Per the germline V gene, CDR1 is SGHVS and CDR2 is FQNEAQ. The CDR3 is 15 amino acids. Trimming cost V 3 bases and J 0 bases; bases outside gene matches: 3.

The rearrangement joins TRBV6-5 to TRBJ1-5, with D perhaps matching TRBD1 (6 bases). V dropped 9 bases and J dropped 4 bases, with 13 bases sitting between them. The CDR3 is made up of 13 amino acids. Germline V gene lookup returns CDR1 MNHEY and CDR2 SVGAGI. CDR3 in amino acids: CASSTGVNQPQHF. The CDR3 bases are TGTGCCAGTTCGACAGGCGTTAATCAGCCCCAGCATTTT.